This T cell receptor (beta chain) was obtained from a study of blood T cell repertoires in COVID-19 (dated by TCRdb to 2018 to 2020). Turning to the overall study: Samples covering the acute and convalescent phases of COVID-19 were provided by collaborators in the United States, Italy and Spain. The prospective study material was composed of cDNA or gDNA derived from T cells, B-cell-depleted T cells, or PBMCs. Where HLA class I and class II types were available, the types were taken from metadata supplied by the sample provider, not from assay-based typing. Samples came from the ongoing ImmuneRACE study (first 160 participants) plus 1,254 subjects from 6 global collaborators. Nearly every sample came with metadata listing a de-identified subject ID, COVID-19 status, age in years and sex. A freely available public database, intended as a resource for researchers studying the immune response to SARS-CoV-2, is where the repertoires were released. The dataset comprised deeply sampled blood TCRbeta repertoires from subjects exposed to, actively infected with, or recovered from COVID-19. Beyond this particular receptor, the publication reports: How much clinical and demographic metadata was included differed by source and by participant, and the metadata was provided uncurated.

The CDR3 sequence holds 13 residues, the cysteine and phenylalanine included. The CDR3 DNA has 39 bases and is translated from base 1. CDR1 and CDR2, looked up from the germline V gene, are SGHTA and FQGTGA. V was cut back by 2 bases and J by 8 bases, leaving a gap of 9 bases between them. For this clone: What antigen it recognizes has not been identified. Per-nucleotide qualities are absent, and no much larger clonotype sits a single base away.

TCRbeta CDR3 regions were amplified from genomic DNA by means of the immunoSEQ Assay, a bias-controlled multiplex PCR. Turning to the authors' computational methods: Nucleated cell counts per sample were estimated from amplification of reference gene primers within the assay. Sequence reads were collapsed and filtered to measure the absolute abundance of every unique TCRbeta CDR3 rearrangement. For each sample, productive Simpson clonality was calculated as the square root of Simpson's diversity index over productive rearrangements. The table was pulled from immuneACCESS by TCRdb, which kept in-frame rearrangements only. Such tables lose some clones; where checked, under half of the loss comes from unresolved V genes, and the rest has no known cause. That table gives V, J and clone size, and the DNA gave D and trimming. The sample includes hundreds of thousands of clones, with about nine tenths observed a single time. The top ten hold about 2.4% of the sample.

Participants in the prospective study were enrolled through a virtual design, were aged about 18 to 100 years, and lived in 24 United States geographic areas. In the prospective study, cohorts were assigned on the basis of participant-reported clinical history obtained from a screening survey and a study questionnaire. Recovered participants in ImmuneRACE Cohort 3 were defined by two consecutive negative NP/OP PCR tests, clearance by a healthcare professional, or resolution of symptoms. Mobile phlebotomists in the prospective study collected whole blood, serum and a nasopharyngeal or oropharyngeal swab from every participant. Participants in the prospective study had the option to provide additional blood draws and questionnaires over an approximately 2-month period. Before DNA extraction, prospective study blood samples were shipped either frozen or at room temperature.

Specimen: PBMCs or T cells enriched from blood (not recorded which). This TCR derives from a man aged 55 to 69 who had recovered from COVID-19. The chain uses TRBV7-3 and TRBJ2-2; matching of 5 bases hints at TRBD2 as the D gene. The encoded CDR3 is CASSLLLAGELFF. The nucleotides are TGTGCCAGCAGCTTATTGCTAGCTGGGGAGCTGTTTTTT.